A single sample is the source of the 13 T cell receptor beta chains below, sequenced in a study of T cell clonality in common variable immunodeficiency. TCRdb keeps only in-frame clones here, not all; method: immunoSEQ multiplex PCR. Altogether roughly 50,000 clones were found in the sample, and no singletons occur. The sequenced material came from peripheral blood mononuclear cells. The receptor set was obtained from a person between 18 and 75 years old in good health.

The table lists this clone with many counts. The DNA ends 3 residues before the CDR3 does, and the rest of the CDR3 is filled in from the germline J gene. The chain recombines TRBV2 with TRBJ2-7; 10 bases fit TRBD2. The CDR3 consists of 15 residues. CDR1 and CDR2 from the germline V gene are SNHLY and FYNNEI. V gave up 4 bases and J gave up 5 bases; unmatched junction bases: 8. The CDR3 loop is CASSGFGLAGDEQYF. Partial CDR3 DNA: TGTGCCAGCAGTGGATTCGGGCTAGCGGGAGACGAG. The whole variable domain, remainder taken from reference TRBV2 and TRBJ2-7, is EPEVTQTPSHQVTQMGQEVILRCVPISNHLYFYWYRQILGQKVEFLVSFYNNEISEKSEIFDDQFSVERPDGSNFTLKIRSTKLEDSAMYFCASSGFGLAGDEQYFGPGTRLTVT.

Ten or more counts support this clone. The CDR3 end is not reached by the read, which stops 3 residues before it; the germline J gene fills it in. The chain employs TRBV20-1 and TRBJ1-3, with D perhaps TRBD1 (6 bases). V was pared by 6 bases and J by 4 bases, with 19 bases between. Germline V gives CDR1 DFQATT, CDR2 SNEGSKA (reference sequence). The CDR3 totals 15 residues. The CDR3: CSAWWSGGRGNTIYF. The CDR3 DNA, read in part, is TGCAGTGCATGGTGGTCGGGGGGCAGGGGAAACACC.

This clone has ten or more counts. The CDR3 is cut off 3 residues early in the read; its end comes from the germline J gene. This chain connects TRBV19 to TRBJ2-3, with 9 positions matching TRBD1. V shed 8 bases and J 2 bases; nucleotides not matched to a gene: 2. The CDR3 consists of 13 residues. Germline CDR1 reads LNHDA; CDR2 reads SQIVND (reference sequence). The CDR3 is CASGQGPTDTQYF. CDR3 DNA, as far as it was read: TGTGCCAGTGGACAGGGGCCCACAGATACG.

This clone was picked up a small number of times. The observed sequence ends 3 residues before the CDR3 terminus, with the missing tail filled in from the germline J gene. J is TRBJ1-2 and V is TRBV2; 7 bases are shared with TRBD1. Germline CDR1 is SNHLY and CDR2 is FYNNEI. The CDR3 is 14 amino acids. The CDR3 is CASSERTGWGGYTF. The sequenced part of the CDR3 DNA is TGTGCCAGCAGTGAAAGGACAGGTTGGGGCGGC.

This clone has just a few counts. The CDR3: CASSFGRPYGYTF. Partial CDR3 DNA: TGTGCCAGCAGCTTCGGCAGGCCCTATGGC. This chain links TRBV7-9 with TRBJ1-2; D is unresolved. From the germline J gene comes the end of the CDR3, since the read stops 3 residues before it. The V gene lost 3 bases and the J gene lost 4 bases, with 9 bases spanning the gap. Germline V gives CDR1 SEHNR, CDR2 FQNEAQ (reference sequence). The CDR3 has 13 residues.

This clone showed up many times. The read is 3 residues too short to cover the CDR3 end, so that end is filled in from the germline J gene. V gene TRBV30 combines with J gene TRBJ1-5, with D maybe TRBD1 (5 bases). The V gene's germline CDR1 is GTSNPN and CDR2 SVGIG (reference sequence). This CDR3 has 13 residues. V lost 0 bases and J 5 bases, leaving 8 bases between the germline ends. CDR3 sequence: CAWSVDSHQPQHF. The sequenced part of the CDR3 DNA is TGTGCCTGGAGTGTAGACAGCCATCAGCCC.

In regard to this clone: The CDR3 is cut off 3 residues early in the read; its end comes from the germline J gene. The J gene is TRBJ2-3, the V gene TRBV18; D is unclear. This CDR3 contains 15 residues. Germline CDR1 KGHSH, CDR2 LQKENI. The CDR3: CASSPGASRVETQYF. The CDR3 bases that were read are TGTGCCAGCTCACCCGGAGCTAGTCGGGTTGAGACG.

This clone was observed at least ten times. The read ends 3 residues shy of where the CDR3 ends; the end is completed using the germline J gene. The chain recombines TRBV20-1 with TRBJ2-3; the D gene is possibly TRBD2 (5 bases). Germline V CDR1 and CDR2: DFQATT, SNEGSKA (reference sequence). This CDR3 region has 15 residues. V was shortened by 3 bases and J by 0 bases, with 13 bases between the two germline ends. The CDR3 region is CSASLGGPSTDTQYF. The CDR3 bases that were read are TGCAGTGCTAGCTTGGGCGGGCCAAGCACAGATACG.

This clone was seen ten or more times. The CDR3 is cut off 3 residues early in the read; its end comes from the germline J gene. V and J are TRBV5-1 and TRBJ1-6; 7 positions match TRBD1. Losses at the gene ends were 0 bases for V and 6 bases for J; bases not matched to a gene: 0. This CDR3 spans 14 amino acids. CDR1 is SGHRS, CDR2 YFSETQ, per germline. CDR3: CASSLGDSNSPLHF. The sequenced part of the CDR3 DNA is TGCGCCAGCAGCTTGGGGGACAGTAATTCACCC.

This clone appeared many times. The CDR3 DNA, read in part, is TGTGCCAGCTTCAGAGAGGCGGGCGGAATCCCTTCCTACGAG. Translating it yields CASFREAGGIPSYE. The entire CDR3 reads CASFREAGGIPSYEQYF. The genes are TRBV7-3 and TRBJ2-7, with D tentatively TRBD2 (5 bases). The CDR3 end falls 3 residues outside the read, so it is completed with the germline J gene. The V and J ends lost 8 bases and 1 base respectively, with 24 bases between them. The CDR3 is made up of 17 amino acids. The germline gives CDR1 SGHTA, CDR2 FQGTGA.

This clone was picked up many times. Read sequence stops 3 residues before the CDR3 end, and the germline J gene provides the missing end. The V gene is TRBV6-2 or TRBV6-3, the J gene TRBJ2-4, with D maybe TRBD1 (6 bases). The CDR3 contains 16 residues. Trimming shortened V by 4 bases and J by 0 bases, and 13 bases separated the two germline ends. Germline CDR1 MNHEY, CDR2 SVGEGT. The covered CDR3 bases are TGTGCCAGCAGTTCCAGGGGAGAAATAGCCAAAAACATT. Protein product: CASSSRGEIAKNI. In full, the CDR3 reads CASSSRGEIAKNIQYF.

This clone was counted at least ten times. The CDR3 is cut off 3 residues early in the read; its end comes from the germline J gene. V usage is TRBV6-1 and J usage is TRBJ1-1; TRBD1 matches 7 bases. The V and J ends lost 2 bases and 5 bases, in that order; junction bases with no gene match: 14. The CDR3 loop spans 17 amino acids. Germline values: CDR1 MNHNS, CDR2 SASEGT. Partial CDR3 DNA: TGTGCCAGCAGTGAATGGGGTGGGCAGGGGGGTAGGACTGAA. Protein product: CASSEWGGQGGRTE. The whole CDR3 sequence is CASSEWGGQGGRTEAFF.

The table lists this clone with many counts. The observed sequence ends 3 residues before the CDR3 terminus, with the missing tail filled in from the germline J gene. The chain has TRBV19 and TRBJ2-2; TRBD1 matches 7 bases. V gave up 2 bases and J gave up 4 bases; unmatched junction bases: 4. Germline CDR1 is LNHDA and CDR2 is SQIVND (reference sequence). The CDR3 loop spans 15 amino acids. The DNA read from the CDR3 is TGTGCCAGTAGTATAATCCCAGGGGGCACCGGGGAG. Encoded protein: CASSIIPGGTGE. The whole CDR3 sequence reads CASSIIPGGTGELFF.